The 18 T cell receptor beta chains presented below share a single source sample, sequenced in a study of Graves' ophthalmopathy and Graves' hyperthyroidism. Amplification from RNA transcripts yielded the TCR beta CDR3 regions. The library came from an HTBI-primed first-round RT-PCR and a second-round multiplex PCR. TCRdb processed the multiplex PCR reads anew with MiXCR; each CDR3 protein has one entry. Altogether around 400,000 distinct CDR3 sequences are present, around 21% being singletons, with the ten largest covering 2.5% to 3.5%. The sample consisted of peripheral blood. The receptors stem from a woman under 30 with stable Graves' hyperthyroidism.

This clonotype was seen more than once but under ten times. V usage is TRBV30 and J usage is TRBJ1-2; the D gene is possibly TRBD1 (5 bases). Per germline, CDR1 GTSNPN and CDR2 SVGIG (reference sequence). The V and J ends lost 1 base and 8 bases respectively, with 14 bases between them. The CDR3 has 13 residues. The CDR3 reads CAWSAERQPGYTF. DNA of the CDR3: TGTGCCTGGAGTGCGGAGAGACAGCCGGGCTACACCTTC.

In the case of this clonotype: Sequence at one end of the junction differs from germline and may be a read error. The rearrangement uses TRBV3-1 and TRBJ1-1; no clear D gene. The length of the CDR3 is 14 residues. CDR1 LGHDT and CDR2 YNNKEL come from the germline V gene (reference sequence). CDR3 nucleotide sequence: TGTGCCAGCAGCCAAGAAGCTTCCTCCACTGATGCTTTCTTT. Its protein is CASSQEASSTDAFF.

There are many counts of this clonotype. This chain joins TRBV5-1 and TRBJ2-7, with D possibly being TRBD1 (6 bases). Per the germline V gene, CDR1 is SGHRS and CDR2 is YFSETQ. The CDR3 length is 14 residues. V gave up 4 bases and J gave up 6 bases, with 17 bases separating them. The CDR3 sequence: CASSLPSDSREQYF. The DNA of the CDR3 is TGCGCCAGCAGCCTTCCGTCGGACAGCCGCGAGCAGTACTTC.

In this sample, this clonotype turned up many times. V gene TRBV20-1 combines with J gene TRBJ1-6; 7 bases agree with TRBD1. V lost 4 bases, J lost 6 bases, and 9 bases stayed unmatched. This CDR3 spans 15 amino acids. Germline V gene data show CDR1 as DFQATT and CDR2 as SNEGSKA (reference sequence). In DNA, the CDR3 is TGCAGTGCTAACAAAGGGGGCGTGCGTAATTCACCCCTCCACTTT. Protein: CSANKGGVRNSPLHF.

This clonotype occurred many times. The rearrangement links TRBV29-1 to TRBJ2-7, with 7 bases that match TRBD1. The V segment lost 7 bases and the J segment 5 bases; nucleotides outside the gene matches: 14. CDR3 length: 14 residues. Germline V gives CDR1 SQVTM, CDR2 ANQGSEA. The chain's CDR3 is CSASGTERNDEQYF. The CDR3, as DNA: TGCAGCGCTAGTGGGACAGAACGCAATGACGAGCAGTACTTC.

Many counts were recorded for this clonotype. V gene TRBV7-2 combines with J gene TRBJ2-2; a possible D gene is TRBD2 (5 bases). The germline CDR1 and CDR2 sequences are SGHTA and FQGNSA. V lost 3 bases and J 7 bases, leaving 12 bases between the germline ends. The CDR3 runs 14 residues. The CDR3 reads CASSFKGASGELFF. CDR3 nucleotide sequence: TGTGCCAGCAGCTTTAAGGGAGCGAGCGGGGAGCTGTTTTTT.

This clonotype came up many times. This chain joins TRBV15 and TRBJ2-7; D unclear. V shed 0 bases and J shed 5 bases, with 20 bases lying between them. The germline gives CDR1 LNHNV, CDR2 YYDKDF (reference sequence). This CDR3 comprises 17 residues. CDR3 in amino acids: CATSRDSFLAPVHEQYF. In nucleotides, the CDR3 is TGTGCCACCAGCAGAGATAGCTTTCTCGCGCCGGTCCACGAGCAGTACTTC.

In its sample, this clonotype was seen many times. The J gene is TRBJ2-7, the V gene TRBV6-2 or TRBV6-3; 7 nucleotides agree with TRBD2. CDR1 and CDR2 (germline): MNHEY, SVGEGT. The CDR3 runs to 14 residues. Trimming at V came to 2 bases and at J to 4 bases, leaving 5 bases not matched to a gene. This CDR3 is CASSYLAEVYEQYF. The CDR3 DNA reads TGTGCCAGCAGTTACCTAGCGGAGGTTTACGAGCAGTACTTC.

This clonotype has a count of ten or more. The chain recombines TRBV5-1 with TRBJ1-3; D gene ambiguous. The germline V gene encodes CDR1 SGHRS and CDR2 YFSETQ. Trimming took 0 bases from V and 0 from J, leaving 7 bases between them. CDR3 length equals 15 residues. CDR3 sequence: CASSLAASSGNTIYF. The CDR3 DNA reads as TGCGCCAGCAGCTTGGCAGCTAGCTCTGGAAACACCATATATTTT.

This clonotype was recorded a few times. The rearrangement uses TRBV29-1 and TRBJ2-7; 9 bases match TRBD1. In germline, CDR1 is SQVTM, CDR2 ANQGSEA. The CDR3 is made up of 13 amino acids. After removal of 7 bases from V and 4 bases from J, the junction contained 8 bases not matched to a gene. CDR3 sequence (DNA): TGCAGCGCTGGACAGGGGATTTCGTACGAGCAGTACTTC. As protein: CSAGQGISYEQYF.

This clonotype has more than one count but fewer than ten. As DNA, the CDR3 is TGTGCCAGCAGCTTAGATCTGGGGGCTCATCAGCCCCAGCATTTT. This codes for CASSLDLGAHQPQHF. The gene calls are TRBV11-2 and TRBJ1-5; D is possibly TRBD1 (6 bases). The CDR3 consists of 15 residues. Germline lookup yields CDR1 SGHAT and CDR2 FQNNGV. Between the trimmed V and J ends, which lost 0 bases and 5 bases, there was a span of 11 bases.

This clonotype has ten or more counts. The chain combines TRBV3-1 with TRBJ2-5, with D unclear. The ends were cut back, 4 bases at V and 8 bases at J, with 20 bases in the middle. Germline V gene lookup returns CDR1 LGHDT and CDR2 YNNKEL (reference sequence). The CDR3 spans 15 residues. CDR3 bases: TGTGCCAGCAGCCCCCCGATTATTCACGGATACACCCAGTACTTC. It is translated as CASSPPIIHGYTQYF.

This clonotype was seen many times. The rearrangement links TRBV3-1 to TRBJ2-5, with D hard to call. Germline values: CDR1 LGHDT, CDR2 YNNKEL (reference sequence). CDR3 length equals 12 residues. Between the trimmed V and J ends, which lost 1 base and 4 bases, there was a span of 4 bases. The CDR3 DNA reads TGTGCCAGCAGCCAAGTGACAGAGACCCAGTACTTC. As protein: CASSQVTETQYF.

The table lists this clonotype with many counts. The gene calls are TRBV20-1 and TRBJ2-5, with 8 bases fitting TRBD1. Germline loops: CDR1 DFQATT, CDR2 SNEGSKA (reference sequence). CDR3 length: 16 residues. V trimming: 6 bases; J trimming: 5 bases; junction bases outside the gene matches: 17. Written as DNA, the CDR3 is TGCAGTGCGACTCACCGGCAGGGGGCTATTGGCGAGACCCAGTACTTC. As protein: CSATHRQGAIGETQYF.

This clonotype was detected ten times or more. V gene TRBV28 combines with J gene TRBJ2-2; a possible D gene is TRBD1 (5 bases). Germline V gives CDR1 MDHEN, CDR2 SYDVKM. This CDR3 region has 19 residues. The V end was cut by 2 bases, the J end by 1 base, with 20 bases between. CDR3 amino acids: CASSLRVLRQPLNTGELFF. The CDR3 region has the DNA TGTGCCAGCAGTTTAAGGGTACTGAGACAGCCACTGAACACCGGGGAGCTGTTTTTT. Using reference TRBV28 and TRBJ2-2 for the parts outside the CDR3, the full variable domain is DVKVTQSSRYLVKRTGEKVFLECVQDMDHENMFWYRQDPGLGLRLIYFSYDVKMKEKGDIPEGYSVSREKKERFSLILESASTNQTSMYLCASSLRVLRQPLNTGELFFGEGSRLTVL.

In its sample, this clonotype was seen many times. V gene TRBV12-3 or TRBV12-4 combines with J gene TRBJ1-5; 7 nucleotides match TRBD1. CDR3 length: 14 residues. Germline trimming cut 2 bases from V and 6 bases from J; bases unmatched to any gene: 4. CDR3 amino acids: CASSLSRQGQPQHF. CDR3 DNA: TGTGCCAGCAGTTTAAGTAGACAGGGTCAGCCCCAGCATTTT.

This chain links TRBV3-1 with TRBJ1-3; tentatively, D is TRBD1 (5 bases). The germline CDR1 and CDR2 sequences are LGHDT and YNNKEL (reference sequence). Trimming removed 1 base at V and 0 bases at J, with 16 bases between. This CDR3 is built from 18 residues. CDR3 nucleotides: TGTGCCAGCAGCCAAGTCTTCCCGGGACGGATCTCTGGAAACACCATATATTTT. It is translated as CASSQVFPGRISGNTIYF. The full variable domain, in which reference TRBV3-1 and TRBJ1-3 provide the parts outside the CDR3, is DTAVSQTPKYLVTQMGNDKSIKCEQNLGHDTMYWYKQDSKKFLKIMFSYNNKELIINETVPNRFSPKSPDKAHLNLHINSLELGDSAVYFCASSQVFPGRISGNTIYFGEGSWLTVV.

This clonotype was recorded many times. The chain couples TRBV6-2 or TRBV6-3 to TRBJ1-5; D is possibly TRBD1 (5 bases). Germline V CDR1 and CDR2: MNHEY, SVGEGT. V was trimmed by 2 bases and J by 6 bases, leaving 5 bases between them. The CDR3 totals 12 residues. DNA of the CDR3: TGTGCCAGCAGTTACGGGGGTCAGCCCCAGCATTTT. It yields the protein CASSYGGQPQHF.